One T cell receptor beta chain is described in this entry. These data originate in a study of blood T cell dynamics during melanoma immunotherapy. Across the whole study: Metastatic melanoma patients received first-line pembrolizumab or nivolumab plus ipilimumab.

The V segment lost 4 bases and the J segment 8 bases; nucleotides outside the gene matches: 2. Germline CDR1 SGHRS, CDR2 YFSETQ. The CDR3 covers 13 residues. DNA loading was fixed at 350 ng for all bulk PBMC samples. The assay was immunoSEQ multiplex PCR, and TCRdb's table has in-frame clones only and misses some. Found here are roughly 15,000 clones, approximately 90% of them singletons; the top ten hold approximately 8.1%. Time point in this sample: week 3, after first cycle of checkpoint inhibitor. Apart from two fast progressors, RECIST 1.1 response was judged 12 weeks post-infusion. The clonotype originates from a human donor with melanoma. The sample consisted of blood, taken from a patient treated with checkpoint blockade. The chain uses TRBV5-1 and TRBJ1-6, with 8 positions matching TRBD1. CDR3 region: CASSGTGDSPLHF. CDR3 in DNA: TGCGCCAGCAGCGGGACAGGAGATTCACCCCTCCACTTT.